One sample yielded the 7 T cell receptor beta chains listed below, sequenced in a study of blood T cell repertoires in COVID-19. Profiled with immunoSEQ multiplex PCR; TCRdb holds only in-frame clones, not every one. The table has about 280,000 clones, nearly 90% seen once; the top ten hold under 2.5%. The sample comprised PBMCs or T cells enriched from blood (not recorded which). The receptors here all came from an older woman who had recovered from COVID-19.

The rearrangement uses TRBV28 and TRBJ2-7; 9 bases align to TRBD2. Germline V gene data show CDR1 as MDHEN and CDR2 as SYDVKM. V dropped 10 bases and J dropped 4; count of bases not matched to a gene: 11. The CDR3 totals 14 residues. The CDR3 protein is CAIRPAGGYYEQYF. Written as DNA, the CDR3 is TGTGCCATCCGGCCAGCGGGGGGATATTACGAGCAGTACTTC. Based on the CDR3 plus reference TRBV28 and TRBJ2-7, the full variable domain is DVKVTQSSRYLVKRTGEKVFLECVQDMDHENMFWYRQDPGLGLRLIYFSYDVKMKEKGDIPEGYSVSREKKERFSLILESASTNQTSMYLCAIRPAGGYYEQYFGPGTRLTVT.

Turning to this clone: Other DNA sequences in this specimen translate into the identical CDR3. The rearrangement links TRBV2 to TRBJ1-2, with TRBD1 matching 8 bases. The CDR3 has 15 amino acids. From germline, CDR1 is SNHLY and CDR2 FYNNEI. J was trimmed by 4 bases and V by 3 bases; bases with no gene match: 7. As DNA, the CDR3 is TGTGCCAGCAGTGAGGGTCAGGGGGCGATCTATGGCTACACCTTC. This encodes CASSEGQGAIYGYTF.

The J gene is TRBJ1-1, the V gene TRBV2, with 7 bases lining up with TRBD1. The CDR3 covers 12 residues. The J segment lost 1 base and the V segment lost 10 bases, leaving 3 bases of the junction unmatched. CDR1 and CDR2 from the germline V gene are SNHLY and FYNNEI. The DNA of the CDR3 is TGTGCCACGGGACAGCAGAACACTGAAGCTTTCTTT. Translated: CATGQQNTEAFF.

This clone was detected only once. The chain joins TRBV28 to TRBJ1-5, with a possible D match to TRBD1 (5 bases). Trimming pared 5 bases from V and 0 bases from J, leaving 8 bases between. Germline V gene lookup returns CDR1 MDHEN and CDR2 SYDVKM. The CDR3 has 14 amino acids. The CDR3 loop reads CASSGAYSNQPQHF. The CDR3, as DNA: TGTGCCAGCAGTGGGGCGTATAGCAATCAGCCCCAGCATTTT.

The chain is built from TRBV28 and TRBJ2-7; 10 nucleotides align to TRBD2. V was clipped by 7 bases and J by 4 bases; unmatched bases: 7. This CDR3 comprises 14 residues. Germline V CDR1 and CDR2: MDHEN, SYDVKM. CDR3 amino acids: CASNSGGSFYEQYF. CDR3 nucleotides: TGTGCCAGCAATAGCGGGGGGTCCTTTTACGAGCAGTACTTC.

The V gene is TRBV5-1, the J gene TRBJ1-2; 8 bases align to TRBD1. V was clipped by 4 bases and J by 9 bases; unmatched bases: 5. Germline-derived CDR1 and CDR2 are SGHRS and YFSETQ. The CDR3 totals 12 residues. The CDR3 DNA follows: TGCGCCAGCAGCACCCACAGGGGGAGCTACACCTTC. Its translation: CASSTHRGSYTF.

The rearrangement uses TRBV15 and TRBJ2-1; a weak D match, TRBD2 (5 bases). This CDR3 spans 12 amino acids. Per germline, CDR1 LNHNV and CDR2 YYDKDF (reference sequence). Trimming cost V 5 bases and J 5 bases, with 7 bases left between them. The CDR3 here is CATSPRDNEQFF. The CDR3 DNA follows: TGTGCCACCAGCCCGCGGGACAATGAGCAGTTCTTC.